Detailed here is one T cell receptor (beta chain). Its specific antigen is unknown. Base qualities are not provided; no much larger clone lies one nucleotide away. These data originate in a study of beta chain features in type 1 diabetes (dated by TCRdb to 2016 to 2019). Context from the whole study: Mean age, gender distribution, total cell number and subset yield were not different between patients and healthy donors. In the study, TCRB repertoires of sorted circulating CD4+ T cell subsets from recently diagnosed type 1 diabetes patients were compared with those of matched healthy donors. Naive and central memory subsets were obtained from all 30 or so donors, but regulatory and stem cell-like memory subsets were isolated from only 8 patients and about 8 healthy donors. A total of some 100,000,000 sorted cells were examined across all samples, and a strong correlation was observed between cell number per subset and RNA yield.

A single peripheral blood draw of around 120 mL on average was collected from each donor into heparinised tubes. Naive, central memory, regulatory and stem cell-like memory CD4+ T cells were sorted on a BD FACSAria II using a panel including CD45RO, CCR7, CD25, CD127, CD95 and CD27. Purity was above 98% for every sorted population. PBMCs were isolated immediately by Lymphoprep density gradient centrifugation and stained directly without culture. Samples were stained and sorted in pairs, with one healthy donor and one patient per experiment, so that batch effects were minimized. The germline V gene specifies MGHRA as CDR1 and YSYEKL as CDR2. The CDR3 contains 17 residues, cysteine and phenylalanine counted. Solely the CDR3 DNA is kept, with 51 bases framed from the first base. V is shortened by 1 base, J by 2 bases, and the region joining them spans 12 bases. All of the isolated RNA was reverse transcribed with the High Capacity cDNA Reverse Transcription Kit, so expressed TCRB transcripts were sequenced. Deep immunoSEQ sequencing was performed on naive, central memory and regulatory T cell samples, with an average of roughly 3.6 million total reads per sample. After sorted cells were lysed in RLT buffer, RNA was extracted with DNase-treated RNeasy Micro or Mini kits, with the choice depending on cell number. Each cell subset was processed on its own to prevent cross-contamination, while patient and healthy donor samples were processed together. The immunoSEQ multiplex PCR was used to amplify TCRB sequences from cDNA, generating 87-bp fragments that spanned the CDR3 region. The amplicons were sequenced using the Illumina HiSeq platform. Per the source publication's procedure: Synthetic template baselines were used to correct PCR bias computationally, reads within Hamming distance 2 were collapsed together, and singletons that could not be merged were discarded. Reads were aligned against IMGT so that V, D and J genes, CDR3 length and insertions or deletions at six rearrangement sites could be assigned. Within each subset, clonotype counts were normalized to the number of sorted cells before true diversity and Gini coefficients were calculated with the tcR R package. Repertoire sharing was quantified using the overlap coefficient calculated on TCRB nucleotide sequences. Out-of-frame TCRB sequences from naive cells were analyzed to stand in for the pre-selection repertoire. The source is immuneACCESS, and TCRdb retained only in-frame sequences with V and J called. Part of the clones is not carried over; for the studies checked, unresolved V genes explain less than half of this, and the remainder is unexplained. D and trimming were read from the DNA, whereas the V and J calls and clone size are those reported in that table. This sample comprises over 200,000 clones, under 13% of them detected only once. 0.017% of the sample comes from the top ten.

General conclusions and limits of the study: Because small numbers of individuals were included in the HLA sub-analyses, any influence of HLA type on TCRB rearrangement was left unresolved. In all four CD4+ subsets, TCRB CDR3 length was moderately but significantly shorter in type 1 diabetes patients. Sequencing cDNA rather than genomic DNA could over-represent highly expressing activated cells, although activation and CD3 levels did not differ between groups. At VDJ recombination sites, patients with type 1 diabetes made fewer insertions and deleted more nucleotides, a pattern implying thymic rearrangement abnormalities. Naive, central memory and regulatory TCRB repertoires appeared more similar among patients than among healthy donors. PCR may preferentially amplify shorter templates, but because patient and control samples were amplified and corrected together, any resulting skew would affect both groups equally.

The rearranged segments are TRBV4-1 and TRBJ1-6, with TRBD1 perhaps the D gene, on 6 matching bases. The sequence came from a man between 25 and 39 years old with type 1 diabetes. The sequencing sample was made of naive CD4+ T cells from blood. The sample's cell subset or site label, decoded: true naive CD4+ T cells. This receptor has the CDR3 CASSQGIGGTYNSPLHF. The base sequence is TGCGCCAGCAGCCAAGGAATAGGGGGAACCTATAATTCACCCCTCCACTTT.